This paragraph reports one T cell receptor (beta chain). What antigen it recognizes has not been identified. No much larger clone is present one base from it, and per-base qualities are unavailable. The data are from a study of OX40 agonist ivuxolimab in advanced cancers. Broadly, across the study: Ivuxolimab was an agonistic, fully human IgG2 monoclonal antibody directed against OX40 (CD134), a costimulatory receptor. Intravenous ivuxolimab was administered to patients every 2 weeks at six dose levels: 0.01, 0.1, 0.3, 1.5, 3 and 10 mg/kg. Among the 50 to 55 dose-escalation patients, some 20 had hepatocellular carcinoma, approximately 15 melanoma, 9 renal cell carcinoma and 9 head and neck cancer. In the dose-escalation cohort, 82.7% of patients were male, and the mean age was about 55 years, with a range of about 20 to 79. Patients were allowed to have had prior anti-PD-1, anti-PD-L1 or anti-CTLA-4 therapy, and roughly 40% of the dose-escalation patients had previously received checkpoint inhibitors. Partial responses occurred in three dose-escalation patients: two with cutaneous melanoma and one with hepatocellular carcinoma. The point of sequencing TCRbeta in the periphery was to test whether ivuxolimab changed TCR sequence diversity and drove clonal T-cell expansion. The paper covers the monotherapy dose-escalation part of the phase I ivuxolimab trial, which included N of about 51 patients. The full study reports these points: At doses of 0.1 to 3.0 mg/kg, clonal expansion of both CD4+ and CD8+ T cells in blood was seen between baseline and week 6. After ivuxolimab, expanded clones were on average more numerous among CD8+ T cells than among CD4+ T cells. In the 0.1-3.0 mg/kg groups, partial responders had among the lowest normalized peripheral clonal expansion, particularly in CD8+ T cells. Which antigens the clonally expanded peripheral T cells were specific for was not determined. Low levels of normalized T-cell clonal expansion were also seen in some patients who did not respond.

To sequence the TCRbeta CDR3 region, genomic DNA was isolated from the sorted cells. The immunoSEQ Assay was used to sequence the TCRbeta CDR3 regions. Imported from immuneACCESS, the table was reduced by TCRdb to in-frame sequences with V and J called. These copies leave out some clones; in studies compared against another copy, an unresolved V gene accounts for under half, and the cause of the remainder is not known. The sample contains 89,000 or so clones, almost 90% of them found a single time. Roughly 0.71% of the sample lies in the top ten. The trial excluded patients who had a history of autoimmune disease or were on systemic immunosuppression. Peripheral blood for TCR sequencing was collected from all dose cohorts at baseline, on cycle 4 day 1, and on cycle 7 day 1. The samples were drawn from a first-in-human, open-label, multicenter phase I dose-escalation trial of ivuxolimab. Adults with locally advanced or metastatic melanoma, renal cell, hepatocellular, or head and neck squamous cell carcinoma were enrolled in the trial. Before TCR sequencing, CD4+ T cells and CD8+ T cells were sorted from peripheral blood as separate populations.

The germline V gene sets CDR1 to SGHDT and CDR2 to YYEEEE. At the junction V is shortened by 3 bases and J by 6 bases; bases outside the gene matches: 0. Taken from cysteine to phenylalanine, the CDR3 has 13 residues. Only CDR3 DNA remains: 39 bases, in frame from the first base. The sequence was collected from an adult with an advanced solid tumor such as melanoma, head and neck, liver or kidney cancer. The sequence is built from TRBV5-6 and TRBJ2-3; TRBD1 aligns with 11 central bases. The sequenced sample was CD4+ or CD8+ T cells sorted from blood, obtained in a trial of the OX40 agonist ivuxolimab. This receptor has the CDR3 CASSWDRGDTQYF. The nucleotide sequence is TGTGCCAGCAGCTGGGACAGGGGGGATACGCAGTATTTT.